This TCR beta chain was profiled in a study of Graves' ophthalmopathy and Graves' hyperthyroidism. This clonotype was counted at least ten times. The trim removed 3 bases at V and 5 bases at J, leaving 7 bases unmatched. Germline loops: CDR1 GTSNPN, CDR2 SVGIG (reference sequence). The CDR3 is 16 amino acids. Transcripts of RNA were the source for amplifying TCR beta CDR3 regions. The first round was an RT-PCR with HTBI primers, and the second round was a multiplex PCR. MiXCR, applied by TCRdb to the multiplex PCR reads, yields one record per CDR3 protein. The sample holds under 250,000 distinct CDR3 sequences, 25% to 35% seen once.

The sequenced sample was peripheral blood. The sequence derives from a man in his fifties with Graves' ophthalmopathy. This chain connects TRBV30 to TRBJ2-2; 12 nucleotides agree with TRBD1. CDR3 DNA: TGTGCCTGGAGGTTCTGGGGACAGGGGGCTACCGGGGAGCTGTTTTTT. Translating gives CAWRFWGQGATGELFF. Using reference TRBV30 and TRBJ2-2 for the parts outside the CDR3, the full variable domain is SQTIHQWPATLVQPVGSPLSLECTVEGTSNPNLYWYRQAAGRGLQLLFYSVGIGQISSEVPQNLSASRPQDRQFILSSKKLLLSDSGFYLCAWRFWGQGATGELFFGEGSRLTVL.